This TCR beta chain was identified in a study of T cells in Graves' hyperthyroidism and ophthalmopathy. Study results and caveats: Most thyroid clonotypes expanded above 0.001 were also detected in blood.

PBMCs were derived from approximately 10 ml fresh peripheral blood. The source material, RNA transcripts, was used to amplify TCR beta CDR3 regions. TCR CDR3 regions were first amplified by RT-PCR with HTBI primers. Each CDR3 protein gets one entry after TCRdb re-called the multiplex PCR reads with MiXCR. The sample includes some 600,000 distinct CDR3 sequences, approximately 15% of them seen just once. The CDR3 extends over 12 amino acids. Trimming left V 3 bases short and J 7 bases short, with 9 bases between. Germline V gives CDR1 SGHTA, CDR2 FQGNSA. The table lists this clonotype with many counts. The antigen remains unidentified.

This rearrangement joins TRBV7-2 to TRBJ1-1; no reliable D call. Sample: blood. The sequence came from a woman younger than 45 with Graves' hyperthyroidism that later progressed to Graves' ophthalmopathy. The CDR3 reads CASSLGWGEAFF. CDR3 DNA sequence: TGTGCCAGCAGCTTGGGGTGGGGTGAAGCTTTCTTT.